The 5 T cell receptor beta chains in this list originate from one sample, sequenced in a study of post-analysis software for immune sequencing data. General study findings and limits: When patients were compared with controls, a handful of TRBV segments were more frequent, TRBV5-6, TRBV5-1 and TRBV20-1 among them.

These TCRs are of unknown antigen specificity. Every TCR beta cDNA library bore unique molecular identifiers. Using its own MiXCR run on the PCR reads, TCRdb lists one record per CDR3 protein. The profile shows about 770,000 distinct CDR3 sequences, about half of them singletons. The sequenced sample was blood. The receptors come from a girl aged 5-17 years with multiple sclerosis.

The rearrangement links TRBV6-5 to TRBJ2-4; 10 nucleotides agree with TRBD1. The DNA end is more similar to TRBJ2-7, so the J call may be wrong. CDR3 length equals 16 residues. The germline gives CDR1 MNHEY, CDR2 SVGAGI. The CDR3 coding sequence is TGTGCCAGCAGATACGCCGGGACAGGGGTCAGCTACGAGCAGTACTTC. Its translation is CASRYAGTGVSYEQYF.

V and J are TRBV20-1 and TRBJ1-2; D remains unclear. Deletions cut 4 bases from V and 2 bases from J, with 11 bases between. Per the germline V gene, CDR1 is DFQATT and CDR2 is SNEGSKA (reference sequence). There are 13 residues in the CDR3. Written as DNA, the CDR3 is TGCAGTGCTATCCCCTACTGGAACTATGGCTACACCTTC. Protein: CSAIPYWNYGYTF.

This CDR3 is CASSYGQAQETQYF. Written as DNA, the CDR3 is TGCGCCAGCAGCTACGGACAGGCCCAAGAGACCCAGTACTTC. The chain couples TRBV5-1 to TRBJ2-5; 7 nucleotides line up with TRBD1. With V trimmed by 3 bases and J by 1 base, 3 bases remained unmatched. The CDR3 sequence is 14 residues long. Germline loops: CDR1 SGHRS, CDR2 YFSETQ. Filled out from reference TRBV5-1 and TRBJ2-5, the complete variable domain reads KAGVTQTPRYLIKTRGQQVTLSCSPISGHRSVSWYQQTPGQGLQFLFEYFSETQRNKGNFPGRFSGRQFSNSRSEMNVSTLELGDSALYLCASSYGQAQETQYFGPGTRLLVL.

This sequence joins TRBV4-2 and TRBJ2-1; D tentatively reads TRBD1 or TRBD2 (5 bases each). The V gene's germline CDR1 is LGHNA and CDR2 YNFKEQ. The CDR3 has 14 amino acids. With 5 bases removed from V and 4 bases from J, the gap between germline ends came to 12 bases. In nucleotides, the CDR3 is TGTGCCAGCAGCGGAAGGGGCGGGTACAATGAGCAGTTCTTC. Residues: CASSGRGGYNEQFF.

This chain connects TRBV12-3 or TRBV12-4 to TRBJ2-7; 11 bases match TRBD2. CDR3 size: 15 residues. V lost 7 bases, J lost 12 bases, and 17 bases stayed unmatched. This CDR3 is CASNPSGRPLISPYF. The CDR3, as DNA: TGTGCCAGCAACCCTAGCGGGAGGCCCTTGATTTCTCCGTACTTC.